The clone carrying this T cell receptor (beta chain) came up once. Antigen unknown. The entry originates in a study of chemoradiotherapy in HPV16-positive cancers. Findings and caveats of the study: Candidate HPV-specific clones and E7-related TCR motifs grew in tumor during treatment.

Only in-frame clones appear in the TCRdb table, and some are missing; sequencing was by immunoSEQ multiplex PCR. Among under 2,500 clones, roughly 73% were seen once, and the ten largest hold around 33%. The specimen was taken from a patient who underwent chemoradiotherapy. The source is a human donor with HPV-associated anogenital cancer.

As DNA, the CDR3 is TGTGCCAGCAGTGAACGAGAGCAAGCTTTCTATGGCTACACCTTC. Its protein is CASSEREQAFYGYTF. V and J are TRBV2 and TRBJ1-2, with D unresolved. The germline CDR1 and CDR2 sequences are SNHLY and FYNNEI. V lost 2 bases, J lost 4 bases, and 14 bases lay in between. There are 15 residues in the CDR3.